Below, 30 T cell receptor beta chains from the same sample are listed, as sequenced in a study of blood T cell repertoires in COVID-19. Produced via immunoSEQ multiplex PCR; TCRdb's table is partial and in-frame only. The table lists 350,000 to 550,000 clones, 80% to 90% of them singletons. Sequenced: PBMCs or T cells enriched from blood (not recorded which). These receptors were collected from a man aged 25 to 45 who had recovered from COVID-19.

This rearrangement joins TRBV5-1 to TRBJ2-1; 10 bases agree with TRBD1. The CDR3 contains 15 residues. After removal of 4 bases from V and 7 bases from J, the junction contained 8 bases not matched to a gene. CDR1 SGHRS and CDR2 YFSETQ come from the germline V gene. CDR3 nucleotides: TGCGCCAGCAGCCCGGGACAGGGGATTGGGAATGAGCAGTTCTTC. Translating it yields CASSPGQGIGNEQFF. The full variable domain, rest sourced from reference TRBV5-1 and TRBJ2-1, is KAGVTQTPRYLIKTRGQQVTLSCSPISGHRSVSWYQQTPGQGLQFLFEYFSETQRNKGNFPGRFSGRQFSNSRSEMNVSTLELGDSALYLCASSPGQGIGNEQFFGPGTRLTVL.

The gene calls are TRBV27 and TRBJ1-1, with unresolved D. Germline CDR1 MNHEY, CDR2 SMNVEV (reference sequence). This CDR3 is 13 amino acids long. Trimming shortened V by 3 bases and J by 1 base, and 6 bases separated the two germline ends. CDR3 protein: CASSLARNTEAFF. CDR3 sequence (DNA): TGTGCCAGCAGTTTGGCCAGGAACACTGAAGCTTTCTTT.

The chain recombines TRBV10-3 with TRBJ1-1; the match to TRBD1 covers 7 bases. With V trimmed by 4 bases and J by 8 bases, 10 bases remained unmatched. CDR1 is ENHRY and CDR2 is SYGVKD in the germline V gene. The CDR3 runs to 14 residues. The CDR3: CAISAGPGQPEAFF. In DNA form, the CDR3 reads TGTGCCATCAGTGCCGGACCGGGACAGCCCGAAGCTTTCTTT.

The rearrangement links TRBV28 to TRBJ2-7, with TRBD1 matching over 9 bases. Germline CDR1 reads MDHEN; CDR2 reads SYDVKM. The CDR3 totals 15 residues. J gave up 3 bases and V 5 bases, and 8 bases lay outside the gene matches. CDR3 protein: CASSNTGTGIYEQYF. Written as DNA, the CDR3 is TGTGCCAGCAGTAACACCGGGACAGGGATCTACGAGCAGTACTTC.

This chain uses TRBV27 with TRBJ2-7; 8 bases match TRBD1. The length of the CDR3 is 13 residues. The junction had 6 bases not matched to a gene; V was cut back by 4 bases and J by 7 bases. In germline, CDR1 is MNHEY, CDR2 SMNVEV (reference sequence). The CDR3 loop is CASSSTGVSEQYF. The CDR3 region has the DNA TGTGCCAGCAGTTCGACAGGGGTGAGTGAGCAGTACTTC.

The rearrangement links TRBV10-2 to TRBJ1-5; TRBD1 aligns across 9 bases. This CDR3 has 15 residues. Germline assignment: CDR1 WSHSY and CDR2 SAAADI. V trimming: 6 bases; J trimming: 0 bases; junction bases outside the gene matches: 3. The DNA of the CDR3 is TGCGCCAGCAGCGGGACAGGGCTTAGCAATCAGCCCCAGCATTTT. This codes for CASSGTGLSNQPQHF.

V is TRBV7-6 and J is TRBJ2-2, with 10 bases fitting TRBD2. Trimming removed 4 bases from V and 6 bases from J; junction bases left unmatched: 11. Germline CDR1 reads SGHVS; CDR2 reads FNYEAQ. This CDR3 has 17 amino acids. The CDR3 sequence is CASSSGASGRAPGELFF. CDR3 DNA sequence: TGTGCCAGCAGCTCCGGAGCCAGCGGGAGGGCCCCCGGGGAGCTGTTTTTT. Variable domain in full (rest from reference TRBV7-6 and TRBJ2-2): GAGVSQSPRYKVTKRGQDVALRCDPISGHVSLYWYRQALGQGPEFLTYFNYEAQQDKSGLPNDRFSAERPEGSISTLTIQRTEQRDSAMYRCASSSGASGRAPGELFFGEGSRLTVL.

This chain connects TRBV3-1 (or the pseudogene TRBV3-2) to TRBJ1-4; D gene ambiguous. CDR1 LGHDT and CDR2 YNNKEL come from the germline V gene (reference sequence). Trimming removed 8 bases from V and 7 bases from J, with 17 bases in between. This CDR3 region has 14 residues. As DNA, the CDR3 is TGTGCCAGCCAATCGGGATTCCGGGCTGAAAAACTGTTTTTT. This encodes CASQSGFRAEKLFF.

This chain connects TRBV11-3 to TRBJ2-1; 16 nucleotides line up with TRBD2. Trimming took 4 bases from V and 8 from J; bases not matched to a gene: 5. The CDR3 extends over 16 amino acids. Germline CDR1 SGHNT, CDR2 YENEEA. CDR3 amino acids: CASSSGLAGGIYEQFF. CDR3 nucleotides: TGTGCCAGCAGCTCGGGACTAGCGGGAGGGATATATGAGCAGTTCTTC.

The rearrangement uses TRBV9 and TRBJ2-5; TRBD1 matches 11 bases. Germline values: CDR1 SGDLS, CDR2 YYNGEE. J was trimmed by 5 bases and V by 4 bases; bases with no gene match: 13. The CDR3 runs to 17 residues. The CDR3 DNA follows: TGTGCCAGCAGCCCCCATCGGACAGGGGGCTTCGGGGAGACCCAGTACTTC. Amino acid sequence: CASSPHRTGGFGETQYF.

The CDR3: CASSLASGSHEQYF. As DNA, the CDR3 is TGCGCCAGCAGCTTGGCTAGCGGGTCCCACGAGCAGTACTTC. The chain uses TRBV5-1 and TRBJ2-7, with 8 bases aligning to TRBD2. Germline values: CDR1 SGHRS, CDR2 YFSETQ. V was pared by 0 bases and J by 5 bases, with 4 bases of the junction left unmatched. This CDR3 contains 14 residues.

In its sample, this clone was seen once. The V gene is TRBV30, the J gene TRBJ2-2, with D possibly matching TRBD1 (6 bases). V lost 0 bases and J 6 bases, leaving 11 bases between the germline ends. Germline loops: CDR1 GTSNPN, CDR2 SVGIG (reference sequence). This CDR3 is 14 amino acids long. This chain's CDR3 is CAWSVPPGAGELFF. The CDR3 DNA is TGTGCCTGGAGTGTACCCCCAGGGGCCGGGGAGCTGTTTTTT.

The genes are TRBV30 and TRBJ2-7; D is perhaps TRBD2 (6 bases). The CDR3 totals 11 residues. Trimming took 2 bases from V and 7 from J, leaving 9 bases between them. Germline assignment: CDR1 GTSNPN and CDR2 SVGIG (reference sequence). The CDR3 DNA reads as TGTGCCTGGAGTAACGCGGGGGAGCAGTACTTC. This encodes CAWSNAGEQYF.

The rearrangement joins TRBV12-3 or TRBV12-4 to TRBJ2-7, with D unresolved. V was pared by 2 bases and J by 5 bases, with 7 bases between. This CDR3 spans 12 amino acids. The CDR3 reads CASSLLFDEQYF. Here the CDR3 DNA reads TGTGCCAGCAGTTTACTTTTTGACGAGCAGTACTTC.

This clone was counted only a few times. The rearrangement joins TRBV2 to TRBJ1-4, with D unresolved. The CDR3 covers 14 residues. The V gene lost 7 bases and the J gene lost 3 bases, with 12 bases spanning the gap. Germline assignment: CDR1 SNHLY and CDR2 FYNNEI. As DNA, the CDR3 is TGTGCCAGCATGAGAGGGTTAGCTAATGAAAAACTGTTTTTT. It specifies CASMRGLANEKLFF.

The chain couples TRBV30 to TRBJ1-1; 7 positions agree with TRBD1. Per germline, CDR1 GTSNPN and CDR2 SVGIG (reference sequence). CDR3 size: 13 residues. J lost 4 bases, V lost 5 bases, and 7 bases had no gene match. CDR3 nucleotide sequence: TGTGCCTGGGACAGGGAGGGGGTCACTGAAGCTTTCTTT. Encoded protein: CAWDREGVTEAFF.

This chain's CDR3 is CASSEAIGQGLYEQYF. The CDR3 DNA reads TGTGCCAGCAGTGAAGCAATCGGACAGGGTCTCTACGAGCAGTACTTC. The chain links TRBV6-1 to TRBJ2-7; 8 bases match TRBD1. The V gene's germline CDR1 is MNHNS and CDR2 SASEGT. The V and J ends lost 0 bases and 3 bases, in that order; junction bases with no gene match: 7. This CDR3 is 16 amino acids long.

The V call is TRBV2, the J call TRBJ1-2; D not resolved. The CDR3 runs 11 residues. CDR1 and CDR2 (germline): SNHLY, FYNNEI. Trimming removed 7 bases from V and 5 bases from J, with 8 bases in between. In nucleotides, the CDR3 is TGTGCCAGCAAGAGGGAATATGGCTACACCTTC. Its protein product is CASKREYGYTF.

V gene TRBV19 combines with J gene TRBJ1-5; 7 bases map to TRBD1. The CDR3 is 15 residues long. The germline gives CDR1 LNHDA, CDR2 SQIVND (reference sequence). The ends lost 4 bases at V and 7 bases at J; junction bases unmatched: 10. CDR3 loop: CASSTYTDRAQPQHF. Here the CDR3 DNA reads TGTGCCAGTAGTACATACACCGACAGGGCGCAGCCCCAGCATTTT.

The rearrangement uses TRBV3-1 (or the pseudogene TRBV3-2) and TRBJ2-3; 8 positions match TRBD1. Germline V gene data show CDR1 as LGHDT and CDR2 as YNNKEL (reference sequence). The CDR3 has 17 residues. The junction had 13 bases not matched to a gene; V was cut back by 2 bases and J by 6 bases. The chain's CDR3 is CASSQQSWTGSGDTQYF. CDR3 nucleotide sequence: TGTGCCAGCAGCCAACAAAGTTGGACAGGGTCGGGGGATACGCAGTATTTT.

The chain employs TRBV19 and TRBJ1-2; a possible D gene is TRBD1 (6 bases). CDR1 and CDR2 (germline): LNHDA, SQIVND (reference sequence). This CDR3 contains 16 residues. The V end was cut by 5 bases, the J end by 1 base, with 17 bases between. For the CDR3, the DNA is TGTGCCAGTAGTCGACAGGACAGCAGAATTAACTATGGCTACACCTTC. Encoded protein: CASSRQDSRINYGYTF.

CDR3: CAWSVDNEQFF. CDR3 bases: TGTGCCTGGAGTGTCGACAATGAGCAGTTCTTC. The rearrangement links TRBV30 to TRBJ2-1, with D uncertain. Germline V gene lookup returns CDR1 GTSNPN and CDR2 SVGIG (reference sequence). Trimming removed 0 bases at V and 5 bases at J, with 2 bases between. The CDR3 has 11 residues.

This clone showed up just once. The chain uses TRBV6-5 and TRBJ2-7; 12 nucleotides agree with TRBD2. Trimming removed 4 bases from V and 7 bases from J; junction bases left unmatched: 8. Germline CDR1 is MNHEY and CDR2 is SVGAGI. The CDR3 has 15 residues. The CDR3 protein is CASSFRTSGIGEQYF. The CDR3 nucleotides read TGTGCCAGCAGTTTCCGGACTAGCGGGATAGGTGAGCAGTACTTC.

The gene calls are TRBV18 and TRBJ2-3; 9 bases match TRBD1. The junction had 7 bases not matched to a gene; V was cut back by 4 bases and J by 2 bases. The CDR3 runs 16 residues. CDR1 KGHSH and CDR2 LQKENI come from the germline V gene. The CDR3 DNA is TGTGCCAGCTCACAAACAGGGGGCTTCAACACAGATACGCAGTATTTT. Protein: CASSQTGGFNTDTQYF.

The V and J genes are TRBV3-1 (or the pseudogene TRBV3-2) and TRBJ1-2; no definite D call. The germline CDR1 and CDR2 sequences are LGHDT and YNNKEL (reference sequence). CDR3 length: 12 amino acids. Between the trimmed V and J ends, which lost 4 bases and 6 bases, there was a span of 9 bases. CDR3 DNA: TGTGCCAGCAGCCGGCGGGAAGATGGCTACACCTTC. Encoded protein: CASSRREDGYTF.

This chain connects TRBV6-5 to TRBJ2-3, with D tentatively TRBD2 (7 bases). Trimming removed 4 bases from V and 5 bases from J, with 13 bases in between. Germline V gives CDR1 MNHEY, CDR2 SVGAGI. The length of the CDR3 is 14 residues. CDR3 protein: CASSLGGAGDTQYF. CDR3 in DNA: TGTGCCAGCAGTTTAGGGGGGGCGGGAGATACGCAGTATTTT.

V gene TRBV15 combines with J gene TRBJ1-2, with a possible D match to TRBD1 (5 bases). The germline V gene has CDR1 LNHNV and CDR2 YYDKDF (reference sequence). Trimming shortened V by 1 base and J by 5 bases, and 8 bases separated the two germline ends. This CDR3 is 13 amino acids long. CDR3 bases: TGTGCCACCAGCAGAGGTGGGGCATATGGCTACACCTTC. Amino acids: CATSRGGAYGYTF.

This clone was seen only once. V is TRBV5-6 and J is TRBJ1-2; perhaps TRBD1 as D (5 bases). V was shortened by 4 bases and J by 2 bases, with 12 bases between the two germline ends. From germline, CDR1 is SGHDT and CDR2 YYEEEE. CDR3 length equals 14 residues. CDR3 loop: CASSKQGVNYGYTF. DNA for the CDR3: TGTGCCAGCAGCAAGCAGGGTGTCAACTATGGCTACACCTTC.

This chain links TRBV7-3 with TRBJ2-1, with 12 bases identical to TRBD2. CDR3 size: 18 residues. In germline, CDR1 is SGHTA, CDR2 FQGTGA. V was clipped by 2 bases and J by 7 bases; unmatched bases: 12. Written as DNA, the CDR3 is TGTGCCAGCAGCTTATTACCTAGCGGGAGGGCCCAAATTAATGAGCAGTTCTTC. It is translated as CASSLLPSGRAQINEQFF.

The gene calls are TRBV7-2 and TRBJ2-2; maybe TRBD2 (6 bases). This CDR3 comprises 17 residues. Germline lookup yields CDR1 SGHTA and CDR2 FQGNSA. V dropped 2 bases and J dropped 1 base, with 14 bases sitting between them. The CDR3 protein is CASSLTEGAVNTGELFF. The CDR3 DNA reads as TGTGCCAGCAGCTTAACGGAGGGAGCGGTGAACACCGGGGAGCTGTTTTTT.